This entry describes one TCR beta chain. The antigen it recognizes is unknown. No base quality information exists; no much larger clone differs at one position. In total, 500 to 700 healthy bone marrow donors made up the cohort. At the time of sampling, all cohort members were nominally healthy, though unrecorded immune exposures were likely present. The donor was CMV seronegative and was included in the group of about 400 seronegative cohort members. A peripheral blood sample was provided by each donor, and peripheral blood mononuclear cells were used for TCR beta sequencing. The Qiagen DNeasy Blood Extraction Kit was used to extract genomic DNA from the blood cell samples. The data derive from a study of cytomegalovirus exposure and HLA in healthy donors (TCRdb year 2017). The study in broad terms: An earlier analysis of approximately 640 of the donors reported more than 250 Gb of sequence data and approximately 110 million unique TCR beta sequences from 150 million to 200 million T cells. Among some 410 genotyped donors of the cohort, an average of roughly 230,000 unique TCR beta nucleotide sequences was sequenced per donor, of which approximately 18% were non-productive. In a later analysis, previously published TCR beta repertoires from 670 or so donors were re-analyzed and high-resolution HLA genotyping was added so that TCR occurrence patterns could be studied. Typing coverage varied by locus: about 620-640 donors for A, B, C, DRB1 and DQB1; roughly 510 for DQA1; around 570 for DPA1; roughly 450 for DPB1. The study aimed to test whether signatures of past pathogen exposure could be identified by cataloging public T cell receptors. A later genetic analysis used genome-wide SNP genotypes for about 55% of the 666 donors, treating that subset as a discovery cohort. Every discovery cohort repertoire had been produced on one sequencing platform. Using immunosequencing, the study profiled T cell repertoires from around 680 subjects and related those repertoires to cytomegalovirus serostatus. Donor age, sex, ethnicity and CMV serostatus were collected together with the repertoire data. Of the 300 to 450 genotyped donors, roughly 85% fell in the genetic ancestry cluster associated with self-reported Caucasian donors. The study combined high-throughput TCR immunosequencing, statistical association of individual TCRs with disease status, and machine learning to predict cytomegalovirus infection status. Class I and class II HLA loci were covered by the typing at four-digit resolution. A separate validation cohort of 100 to 150 different subjects was used in addition to the 666-subject first cohort. In the later analysis, no new phenotypic data were used to find candidate immune exposures; instead, reliance was placed on TCR beta sequences and their occurrence across donors. To decide whether each TCR beta V gene segment behaved as functional or pseudogenic, an earlier analysis of some 580 of the donors relied on high-throughput TCR beta sequencing. About five DR-DQ haplotypes were treated as single units for association and clustering because of strong linkage in the cohort. An early release covering some 640 HLA-typed donors comprised about 300 gigabases of sequencing data and around 80 million unique TCR sequences. The research as a whole found: A further reported finding was that TCR beta sequences accurately predicted the HLA-A and HLA-B alleles for most subjects in the first cohort. Linkage disequilibrium might explain the correlated functional status among segregating V segments, but an unknown experimental factor could not be ruled out. In an earlier analysis of over 550 of the donors, most TCR beta V segments were observed in productive rearrangements about 87% or about 30% of the time, broadly matching IMGT annotations. A cluster of highly shared sequence variants was judged likely to represent a technical artifact of the sequencing pipeline. Because the 87-base-pair reads could not distinguish some IMGT-functional V segments, including TRBV6-2 and TRBV6-3, those segments were excluded. It was suggested by the authors that the approach could potentially be generalized to other disease states and immunological phenotypes. Cytomegalovirus status was reported to be diagnosed by the classifier with high specificity and sensitivity in both the original and validation cohorts. Because counts were too low, roughly 16 rarely observed V segments, including chromosome 9 orphons, were excluded from the earlier analysis of a few hundred of the donors. The cohort was sequenced for TCR beta chains only, and without alpha or paired-chain data the features that could be detected were limited. According to a later analysis, parvovirus B19, influenza, CMV and Epstein-Barr virus appeared linked to several top co-occurrence clusters. In a later analysis, HLA-associated TCR beta chains showed more clonal expansion and lower generation probabilities than non-associated chains that were equally common. In vitro tests confirmed that a few of the cytomegalovirus-associated TCR beta chains recognize cytomegalovirus antigens. Roughly uniform sequencing depth across donors was assumed in presence/absence analyses, although this assumption may not hold. Immune exposure information for the cohort was limited to CMV serostatus. The study listed 164 TCR beta chains as associated with cytomegalovirus. According to a later genetic analysis, donors in an Asian-associated ancestry cluster had fewer N-insertions in productive TCRs than the approximately 610-donor mean. V-gene and J-gene trimming of TCR beta chains was associated with a missense DCLRE1C variant in a later genetic analysis, and the association was replicated in an independent cohort. Because HLA typing was missing for some donors at each locus, association tests included only the typed subset. A later analysis found that most CMV-associated TCR beta chains appeared HLA-restricted, with HLA associations seemingly driven largely by CMV exposure. In a later analysis, TCR association rates were found to vary across HLA loci, with the most associated TCRs seen for DRB1 alleles and the fewest for HLA-C alleles. Most TCR sequences were observed very rarely across donors, whereas some public TCRs were present in many individuals. Assigning TCR associations to individual alleles was difficult when HLA alleles, especially DR and DQ, strongly co-occurred. At a false discovery rate of 0.05, a later analysis linked 16,000 or so TCR beta sequences to specific HLA alleles.

The library was prepared using the immunoSEQ multiplex PCR assay. The multiplex PCR relied on a mix of 60 forward primers for TCR Vbeta segments and 13 reverse primers for TCR Jbeta segments. The CDR3 region of rearranged TCR beta genes was amplified from genomic DNA with a multiplex PCR assay. The amplified TCR beta libraries were sequenced on the Illumina HiSeq System as 87-base-pair reads. Processing in the source paper ran as follows. A later analysis tallied tens of millions of unique TCR beta chains across the 666 repertoires, and about 10 million of those chains were shared by two or more donors. Raw reads were error-corrected and collapsed into unique sequences by a nearest-neighbor algorithm in which closely related sequences were merged to remove PCR and sequencing errors. Alignment of CDR3 sequences to IMGT reference sequences was used to assign V, D and J gene segments. For a sequence to be retained, a match of at least six nucleotides was required to both a V gene segment and a J gene segment. Rearrangements were classified as productive when the CDR3 lacked stop codons and remained in frame with V and J, and all other rearrangements were classified as non-productive. Following IMGT convention, CDR3 was defined as the stretch from the second conserved V-encoded cysteine to the conserved J-encoded phenylalanine. The earlier analysis of some 540 of the donors excluded any sequence lacking an unambiguous match to a single V gene segment. An earlier analysis of a few hundred of the donors called V segments functional above 56.7% productive rearrangements and segregating when the between-donor standard deviation exceeded 5%. A statistical classification framework was built for diagnosing cytomegalovirus status from the catalog of TCR beta chain sequences. A later analysis assigned V and J genes by comparing TCR nucleotide sequences with IMGT/GENE-DB human TR gene sequences. A later analysis assigned CDR3 sequences and most-parsimonious VDJ recombination scenarios with the TCRdist pipeline. In a later analysis, every TCR beta chain was defined by the combination of its CDR3 amino acid sequence and its V-gene family, and reads without a unique V-gene family were dropped. A later analysis removed 550 to 650 highly shared, low-generation-probability nucleotide sequences to deal with suspected cross-contamination and a sequencing artifact. For each public chain, a later analysis derived a clonal expansion index from normalized ranks of inferred template counts within each repertoire. A later analysis computed generation probabilities with a VDJ recombination model fitted to out-of-frame rearrangements, and checked the results against IGoR. In a later analysis, TCR-TCR, TCR-HLA and TCR-CMV co-occurrence was scored with hypergeometric tests, and a repertoire-size bias correction was applied to TCR pairs. False discovery rates were estimated in a later analysis by permuting HLA or CMV assignments 20 times. In a later analysis, co-occurring TCRs were grouped with DBSCAN, and TCRdist sequence similarity was added when clustering was performed within HLA-allele-positive subsets. For co-occurrence clustering, repertoires with fewer than 30,000 or more than 120,000 public chains were excluded, along with roughly 5 repertoires with anomalous nucleotide sharing. TCRdb mirrors the immuneACCESS table, restricted to in-frame sequences. Some clones are absent from its copies; in checked studies, under half trace to an unresolved V gene, and the reason for the others is unknown. That table furnishes V, J and clone size, whereas the DNA furnished D and trimming. The sample has under 150,000 clones on record, over 70% of them singletons. The biggest ten clones account for roughly 1.5% of the sample.

The germline V gene (reference sequence) provides CDR1 SEHNR and CDR2 FQNEAQ. From cysteine to phenylalanine, the CDR3 is 14 amino acids long. Only the CDR3 DNA stays, 42 bases, in frame from base 1. V is clipped by 7 bases and J by 5 bases, and the sequence between their germline boundaries is 18 bases long. This TCR was sampled from a woman between 18 and 29 years old in good health and CMV-seronegative. The chain links TRBV7-9 with TRBJ2-7, with TRBD2 as a weak D call on 7 bases. The sample was PBMCs. The CDR3 amino acid sequence is: CASTEGGGSNEQYF. In nucleotide form, the sequence is TGTGCCAGCACCGAGGGAGGGGGGAGCAACGAGCAGTACTTC.